This T cell receptor beta chain was identified during a study of human T cells and chemical hapten exposure. Study background: The study lasted around 24 weeks, and patients were dosed weekly with diphenylcyclopropenone on the scalp throughout. Patch testing placed 0.01% DPC on the upper back, with readings at 6 days. The study, taken as a whole, reports: The number of TCRs over 1 in 1000 frequency stayed unchanged after DPC. Compared with pre-sensitization or healthy control sets, expanded TCRs clustered more.

TCRdb called the RACE reads again in MiXCR, with one record for every CDR3 protein. The table lists approximately 69,000 distinct CDR3 sequences, about a tenth of them singletons. CDR1 is DFQATT, CDR2 SNEGSKA, per germline (reference sequence). The CDR3 has 11 residues. V was pared by 3 bases and J by 1 base, with 3 bases between. Regarding time point: patch test 2, 6 weeks after DPC sensitization. As for treatment: therapeutic diphenylcyclopropenone sensitization with weekly scalp DPC. This clonotype was seen repeatedly, ten times or more. The target antigen is unknown. Sequenced material: whole blood, taken in connection with sensitization to the hapten diphenylcyclopropenone (DPC). This receptor was taken from a woman between 45 and 60 years old with alopecia areata. Some clones in this sample may be carry-over from other donors' samples. The rearrangement uses TRBV20-1 and TRBJ1-1; D unresolved. CDR3 sequence (DNA): TGCAGTGCTAGCCAGAACACTGAAGCTTTCTTT. Amino acids: CSASQNTEAFF.